This T cell receptor (beta chain) was sequenced during a study of T cell responses to AZD1222 COVID-19 vaccine. The CDR3 is 13 amino acids. Germline V CDR1 and CDR2: LNHDA, SQIVND (reference sequence). Of note for this clone: Its antigen is unknown. One end of the junction fails to match germline, which may point to a read error.

TCRdb's copy holds only in-frame clones and misses some; the assay was immunoSEQ multiplex PCR. Of 120,000 to 150,000 clones listed, just over 90% are singletons. Study-wide results and limits: Donor demographics were predominantly white British with a female majority; clonal diversity may be underestimated. Seropositivity was recorded at baseline in only a handful of AZD1222 recipients.

The chain combines TRBV19 with TRBJ1-1; 8 positions agree with TRBD1. The origin of this receptor is an adult in good health. The sample was peripheral blood, taken on day 0 of AZD1222 vaccination. The CDR3 is CASSIYTGGEAFF. CDR3 sequence (DNA): TGTGCCAGCAGTATATATACAGGGGGAGAAGCTTTCTTT.